A selection of T cell receptor beta chains follows, all from one sample in a study of metastatic and nonmetastatic thyroid tumors. TCRdb re-clonotyped the PCR reads through MiXCR. The sample has 2,500 to 3,000 clones, more than 35% seen once. The source material was tumor tissue. These receptors originate from a female donor with papillary thyroid cancer or a benign thyroid nodule (not recorded which). Some clones in this sample may be carry-over from other donors' samples. CDR3s include the opening cysteine and the closing phenylalanine or tryptophan. A D gene is named only where the DNA matches it firmly. Not all rows give a size; the values are once, few, many and, for expanded clones, a class.

J	V	size	D	DNA	CDR3
TRBJ2-7	TRBV6-1	few	-	TGTGCCAGCAGTGACCCCAAGGGGGGGGCCGCCTACGAGCAGTACTTC	CASSDPKGGAAYEQYF
TRBJ1-2	TRBV3-1	-	-	TGTGCCAGCAGCCAAAGACAGGCGGGGGGCTACACCTTC	CASSQRQAGGYTF
TRBJ1-5	TRBV19	-	TRBD1	TGTGCCAGTAGTCCGGGACAGAGGCAGCCCCAGCATTTT	CASSPGQRQPQHF
TRBJ2-3	TRBV7-2	-	-	TGTGCCAGCAGCTTAGAATCGACTGTTGATACGCAGTATTTT	CASSLESTVDTQYF
TRBJ2-7	TRBV5-1	-	-	TGCGCCAGCAGCTTGGGACAGAGCTCCTACGAGCAGTACTTC	CASSLGQSSYEQYF
TRBJ2-7	TRBV20-1	-	-	TGCAGTGCTAAAGGGATTTTAGGAGACTCCTACGAGCAGTACTTC	CSAKGILGDSYEQYF
TRBJ2-7	TRBV29-1	many	TRBD1	TGCAGCGTACCGGGACAGGGAGCCTACGAGCAGTACTTC	CSVPGQGAYEQYF
TRBJ1-6	TRBV2	few	-	TGTGCCAGCAGTGAAGCGCCGGACTCTAGGACCCTCCACTTT	CASSEAPDSRTLHF
TRBJ1-1	TRBV10-2	large	-	TGCGCCAGCAGTGCGACGGCGAACACTGAAGCTTTCTTT	CASSATANTEAFF
TRBJ1-2	TRBV20-1	-	-	TGCAGTGCCAACCACCGGGGGATCTTTGATGGCTACACCTTC	CSANHRGIFDGYTF
TRBJ1-2	TRBV10-3	-	TRBD1	TGTGCCATCAGGGCGAGGGACAGCCAGATCTACTATGGCTACACCTTC	CAIRARDSQIYYGYTF
TRBJ2-7	TRBV11-3	-	-	TGTGCCAGCAGCTCGGGACATCTAAACGAGCAGTACTTC	CASSSGHLNEQYF
TRBJ1-3	TRBV10-1	-	-	TGCGCCAGCAAAAATCTGAGCCACTCTGGAAACACCATATATTTT	CASKNLSHSGNTIYF
TRBJ2-7	TRBV2	-	TRBD2	TGTGCCAGCAGTGAAAAACTAGCGGGGGAGCAGTACTTC	CASSEKLAGEQYF